The following is a T cell receptor beta chain sequence with its context. This clonotype appeared a few times. Its specific antigen is unknown. No much larger clonotype is one base removed from it; base qualities were not supplied. The data derive from a study of T cell repertoires in cytomegalovirus infection (dated by TCRdb to the late 2010s). Study-wide context: Because public TCR beta signatures pointed to carriage of CMV infection together with the matching HLA type, the HLA type of each donor mattered for the analysis.

The research as a whole found: In both this cohort and an independent roughly 350-donor cohort, the cumulative frequency of public TCR beta family members distinguished carriers of CMV infection plus the relevant HLA type. The ex vivo response was dominated by HLA-C-restricted CMV-specific TCR beta clonotypes, and the single most frequent clonotype in two of eight donors was supplied by these HLA-C-restricted clonotypes.

Germline trimming amounts to 4 bases on V and 4 bases on J, with 5 as the count of junction bases outside the gene matches. The CDR3 starts with the cysteine, ends with the phenylalanine, and has 14 residues. The entry retains the CDR3 DNA only, 42 bases that are in frame from base 1. The germline V gene (reference sequence) sets CDR1 to SEHNR and CDR2 to FQNEAQ. Sequencing took place on an Illumina HiSeq 1500. Using fastp at Q25 and MiXCR, TCRdb reprocessed the public reads and kept productive beta chains. Under each unique CDR3 protein, matching rows form one entry showing the most common genes and DNA. In all, the sample holds 310,000 or so distinct CDR3 sequences, and roughly a tenth of those were seen once. Jointly, the top ten make up less than 3% of the sample.

Recombination joined TRBV7-9 with TRBJ2-3, with 7 middle bases fitting TRBD1. Sequencing input: PBMCs. This receptor was identified in a human donor in good health (CMV status not recorded). Some clones in this sample may be carry-over from other donors' samples. The nucleotide sequence reads as follows: TGTGCCAGCAGCTCCACAGGGGAAGCAGATACGCAGTATTTT. Translated, it gives CASSSTGEADTQYF.